The 25 T cell receptor beta chains listed next were all sequenced from one sample in a study of STAT5B mutations in CD4+ large granular lymphocyte leukemia. TCRdb's table, derived via immunoSEQ multiplex PCR, lists solely in-frame clones and lacks some. This table has 30,000 to 35,000 clones, 87% appearing once. The specimen sequenced was CD4+ T cells from blood buffy coats. The receptors stem from a human donor in good health.

V gene TRBV7-2 combines with J gene TRBJ2-1, with TRBD2 matching 7 bases. Germline-derived CDR1 and CDR2 are SGHTA and FQGNSA. The CDR3 is 15 amino acids. V trimming: 0 bases; J trimming: 5 bases; junction bases outside the gene matches: 4. CDR3: CASSLAGGPNNEQFF. CDR3 coding DNA: TGTGCCAGCAGCTTAGCGGGAGGGCCGAACAATGAGCAGTTCTTC. Complete variable domain (other parts from reference TRBV7-2 and TRBJ2-1): GAGVSQSPSNKVTEKGKDVELRCDPISGHTALYWYRQSLGQGLEFLIYFQGNSAPDKSGLPSDRFSAERTGGSVSTLTIQRTQQEDSAVYLCASSLAGGPNNEQFFGPGTRLTVL.

This clone was seen a single time. V is TRBV18 and J is TRBJ2-7; 8 positions agree with TRBD1. Losses at the gene ends were 4 bases for V and 5 bases for J; bases not matched to a gene: 4. This CDR3 is built from 13 residues. Germline V gene lookup returns CDR1 KGHSH and CDR2 LQKENI. As DNA, the CDR3 is TGTGCCAGCTCACTCCCAGGGGGCCACGAGCAGTACTTC. It codes for CASSLPGGHEQYF.

CDR3 in amino acids: CASSKGLAGGWEQYF. The CDR3 DNA sequence: TGTGCCAGCAGCAAGGGACTAGCGGGAGGTTGGGAGCAGTACTTC. The V call is TRBV28, the J call TRBJ2-7; TRBD2 matches 15 bases. From germline, CDR1 is MDHEN and CDR2 SYDVKM. The CDR3 totals 15 residues. The J segment lost 7 bases and the V segment lost 6 bases, leaving 7 bases of the junction unmatched.

The gene calls are TRBV2 and TRBJ2-7; the D gene is possibly TRBD2 (6 bases). This CDR3 spans 16 amino acids. V lost 1 base and J 0 bases, leaving 13 bases between the germline ends. CDR1 SNHLY and CDR2 FYNNEI come from the germline V gene. This CDR3 reads CASSEGGGALSYEQYF. As DNA, the CDR3 is TGTGCCAGCAGTGAAGGGGGCGGGGCTCTCTCCTACGAGCAGTACTTC.

This sequence joins TRBV19 and TRBJ2-3; D may be TRBD2 (6 bases). The CDR3 sequence is 13 residues long. Looked up from germline, CDR1 is LNHDA and CDR2 is SQIVND (reference sequence). V was pared by 3 bases and J by 6 bases, with 10 bases between. CDR3 in amino acids: CASSIGGRDTQYF. CDR3 DNA sequence: TGTGCCAGTAGTATCGGAGGGAGGGATACGCAGTATTTT.

The chain recombines TRBV5-4 with TRBJ2-3; the D gene is possibly TRBD1 (5 bases). Germline loops: CDR1 SGHNT, CDR2 YYREEE (reference sequence). The length of the CDR3 is 14 residues. Trimming cost V 0 bases and J 4 bases, with 9 bases left between them. The CDR3 nucleotides are TGTGCCAGCAGCTTGGACAGGAACTCAGATACGCAGTATTTT. Translated, it gives CASSLDRNSDTQYF.

V is TRBV18 and J is TRBJ1-4; weak D call: TRBD1 (5 bases). The germline V and J ends were trimmed by 1 base and 6 bases, with 9 bases remaining between them. The CDR3 loop spans 14 amino acids. CDR1 is KGHSH, CDR2 LQKENI, per germline. The CDR3 spells CASSPQGSDEKLFF. In DNA form, the CDR3 reads TGTGCCAGCTCACCACAGGGGTCCGATGAAAAACTGTTTTTT.

The gene calls are TRBV18 and TRBJ1-2; D remains unclear. Germline V gives CDR1 KGHSH, CDR2 LQKENI. The CDR3 runs 12 residues. Trimming pared 5 bases from V and 3 bases from J, leaving 7 bases between. The CDR3 nucleotides read TGTGCCAGCTCAAGTCGGGACTATGGCTACACCTTC. It yields the protein CASSSRDYGYTF.

The gene calls are TRBV10-3 and TRBJ2-3; tentative D call: TRBD2 (5 bases). Germline V gene data show CDR1 as ENHRY and CDR2 as SYGVKD. V shed 9 bases and J shed 2 bases, with 18 bases lying between them. This CDR3 has 15 amino acids. The CDR3 DNA is TGTGCCATAAAGACGGGGTCGGGCTTCACAGATACGCAGTATTTT. Protein: CAIKTGSGFTDTQYF.

J is TRBJ2-6 and V is TRBV6-1, with 9 bases that match TRBD1. Germline loops: CDR1 MNHNS, CDR2 SASEGT. With V trimmed by 2 bases and J by 0 bases, 8 bases remained unmatched. The length of the CDR3 is 19 residues. Written as DNA, the CDR3 is TGTGCCAGCAGTGAAAGGGGACAGGGCGGGCTCTCTGGGGCCAACGTCCTGACTTTC. It translates to CASSERGQGGLSGANVLTF.

V usage is TRBV5-1 and J usage is TRBJ1-1; TRBD1 might be the D (5 bases). Per the germline V gene, CDR1 is SGHRS and CDR2 is YFSETQ. V was pared by 4 bases and J by 4 bases, with 17 bases between. CDR3 length: 15 residues. CDR3 residues: CASSTAQGGGTEAFF. The DNA for the CDR3 is TGCGCCAGCAGCACCGCTCAGGGCGGGGGCACTGAAGCTTTCTTT.

This clone was seen only once. The V call is TRBV11-3, the J call TRBJ2-3; 13 nucleotides line up with TRBD2. Germline V lookup: CDR1 SGHNT, CDR2 YENEEA. The CDR3 sequence is 20 residues long. Trimming removed 6 bases from V and 2 bases from J; junction bases left unmatched: 17. The CDR3 sequence: CASSQRTSLAGGRATDTQYF. CDR3 nucleotides: TGTGCCAGCAGTCAAAGGACTTCACTAGCGGGAGGGAGGGCCACAGATACGCAGTATTTT.

In DNA, the CDR3 is TGTGCCAGCAGCCCGGGACACTTCTACGAGCAGTACTTC. The encoded protein is CASSPGHFYEQYF. The chain employs TRBV28 and TRBJ2-7; TRBD1 is a possible D gene (6 bases). Trimming left V 6 bases short and J 3 bases short, with 12 bases between. The CDR3 extends over 13 amino acids. From germline, CDR1 is MDHEN and CDR2 SYDVKM.

This clone is a singleton in its sample. The DNA for the CDR3 is TGCGCCAGCAGCCAAGCCGGGACTAGCGGAGCCGGCTCCTACAATGAGCAGTTCTTC. This sequence encodes CASSQAGTSGAGSYNEQFF. The rearrangement uses TRBV4-3 and TRBJ2-1, with 11 nucleotides matching TRBD2. This CDR3 has 19 residues. Germline V gives CDR1 LGHNA, CDR2 YSLEER. J lost 0 bases, V lost 1 base, and 8 bases had no gene match.

V is TRBV28 and J is TRBJ2-2; D gene unclear. This CDR3 spans 12 amino acids. V lost 3 bases, J lost 7 bases, and 6 bases lay in between. Germline V gene lookup returns CDR1 MDHEN and CDR2 SYDVKM. The CDR3 DNA reads TGTGCCAGCAGTTTGGTCGGCGGGGAGCTGTTTTTT. Its translation: CASSLVGGELFF.

Comments on this clone: The junction and the germline gene differ at one end; a read error may be behind it. The chain is built from TRBV2 and TRBJ1-1; TRBD1 might be the D (5 bases). CDR1 and CDR2 from the germline V gene are SNHLY and FYNNEI. This CDR3 has 14 amino acids. DNA for the CDR3: TGTGTCAGCAGTGGGGCAGGGCTGGGCACTGAAGCTTTCTTT. Protein: CVSSGAGLGTEAFF.

The CDR3 reads CASSSSGETQYF. The DNA of the CDR3 is TGTGCCAGCAGCTCTTCAGGCGAGACCCAGTACTTC. This chain uses TRBV7-2 with TRBJ2-5; no reliable D call. Between the trimmed V and J ends, which lost 4 bases and 5 bases, there was a span of 8 bases. This CDR3 region has 12 residues. Germline values: CDR1 SGHTA, CDR2 FQGNSA. Full variable domain (rest looked up from reference TRBV7-2 and TRBJ2-5): GAGVSQSPSNKVTEKGKDVELRCDPISGHTALYWYRQSLGQGLEFLIYFQGNSAPDKSGLPSDRFSAERTGGSVSTLTIQRTQQEDSAVYLCASSSSGETQYFGPGTRLLVL.

This chain joins TRBV10-1 and TRBJ2-2; TRBD1 matches at 8 bases. The CDR3 totals 14 residues. J was trimmed by 4 bases and V by 6 bases; bases with no gene match: 4. Germline V gene lookup returns CDR1 WNHNN and CDR2 SYGVQD (reference sequence). CDR3 nucleotides: TGCGCCAGCAGGGGGACAGGCGGCACCGGGGAGCTGTTTTTT. This translates into CASRGTGGTGELFF.

This chain joins TRBV28 and TRBJ1-5, with 8 bases aligning to TRBD1. Germline trimming cut 5 bases from V and 7 bases from J; bases unmatched to any gene: 10. From germline, CDR1 is MDHEN and CDR2 SYDVKM. CDR3 size: 15 residues. The CDR3 loop reads CASSGGAGGVQPQHF. The CDR3 region has the DNA TGTGCCAGCAGTGGGGGGGCAGGGGGCGTACAGCCCCAGCATTTT.

This clone was seen a handful of times. This sequence joins TRBV19 and TRBJ2-7, with no clear D. The germline V gene encodes CDR1 LNHDA and CDR2 SQIVND (reference sequence). The V gene lost 6 bases and the J gene lost 5 bases, with 11 bases spanning the gap. The CDR3 runs 12 residues. The CDR3 coding sequence is TGTGCCAGTAGCCGGCGTCCGAACGAGCAGTACTTC. As protein: CASSRRPNEQYF.

V gene TRBV29-1 combines with J gene TRBJ2-1, with 8 bases that match TRBD1. In germline, CDR1 is SQVTM, CDR2 ANQGSEA. V lost 7 bases and J lost 0; bases outside the gene matches: 5. The CDR3 consists of 14 residues. CDR3: CSAGTGGSYNEQFF. CDR3 sequence (DNA): TGCAGCGCCGGAACAGGGGGCTCCTACAATGAGCAGTTCTTC.

Only a few counts were recorded for this clone. The V and J genes are TRBV19 and TRBJ2-2; 7 nucleotides match TRBD2. Looked up from germline, CDR1 is LNHDA and CDR2 is SQIVND (reference sequence). V trimming: 7 bases; J trimming: 3 bases; junction bases outside the gene matches: 5. The length of the CDR3 is 14 residues. CDR3 sequence reads: CASKLATHTGELFF. Written as DNA, the CDR3 is TGTGCCAGTAAACTAGCGACCCACACCGGGGAGCTGTTTTTT.

The chain links TRBV29-1 to TRBJ2-3; 8 bases map to TRBD2. The CDR3 covers 14 residues. CDR1 and CDR2 from the germline V gene are SQVTM and ANQGSEA. V trimming: 6 bases; J trimming: 3 bases; junction bases outside the gene matches: 8. CDR3 region: CSVGGTSGTDTQYF. In nucleotides, the CDR3 is TGCAGCGTGGGGGGGACTAGTGGTACAGATACGCAGTATTTT.

V and J are TRBV28 and TRBJ2-3; D might be TRBD2 (6 bases). The CDR3 is 17 residues long. Germline loops: CDR1 MDHEN, CDR2 SYDVKM. Trimming took off 4 bases at V and 4 bases at J, with 21 bases between the two ends. The DNA for the CDR3 is TGTGCCAGCAGTTCCCCTGCGTGGCGGGATGGCGCAGATACGCAGTATTTT. Amino acids: CASSSPAWRDGADTQYF.

This chain joins TRBV7-9 and TRBJ2-3; 10 positions match TRBD2. Losses at the gene ends were 0 bases for V and 5 bases for J; bases not matched to a gene: 8. The CDR3 totals 17 residues. Per germline, CDR1 SEHNR and CDR2 FQNEAQ (reference sequence). The CDR3 region is CASSLAGLAGVLDTQYF. The CDR3 coding sequence is TGTGCCAGCAGCTTAGCGGGCCTAGCGGGAGTATTAGATACGCAGTATTTT. The full variable domain, completed using reference TRBV7-9 and TRBJ2-3, is DTGVSQNPRHKITKRGQNVTFRCDPISEHNRLYWYRQTLGQGPEFLTYFQNEAQLEKSRLLSDRFSAERPKGSFSTLEIQRTEQGDSAMYLCASSLAGLAGVLDTQYFGPGTRLTVL.